This T cell receptor (beta chain) was captured in a study of graft-versus-host responses after intestinal transplantation. Study-wide background: Anti-thymocyte globulin induction was given to all recipients, followed by tacrolimus and steroids for roughly 3 years.

The CDR3 extends over 16 amino acids. Note on this clone: Its antigen remains unidentified.

Only in-frame clones appear in the TCRdb table, and some are missing; sequencing was by immunoSEQ multiplex PCR. The repertoire holds about 82,000 clones, around 92% seen once, with more than 0.075% in the top ten. The clonotype comes from a human donor who received an intestinal transplant. This specimen was unstimulated CD4+ T cells sorted from spleen or lymph node cells, taken before intestinal transplant. The rearrangement links TRBV21-1 to TRBJ2-3; the table names TRBD2, a call not compared with the DNA. TRBV21-1 is given as a pseudogene. CDR3 sequence reads: CASSKVTGWGTDTQYF. CDR3 DNA: TGTGCCAGCAGCAAAGTGACGGGGTGGGGCACAGATACGCAGTATTTT.